Listed below are T cell receptor beta chains from one sample, sequenced in a study of blood T cell repertoires in COVID-19. The protocol was immunoSEQ multiplex PCR, while the TCRdb copy is restricted to in-frame clones and leaves out a portion. In the table there are 25,000 to 35,000 clones, 65% to 90% of which are singletons. Sequenced: peripheral blood. These receptor sequences come from a human donor in a cohort sampled during active COVID-19. CDR3s include the opening cysteine and the closing phenylalanine or tryptophan. The D gene is left open where the match is weak. A row's size may be missing; if present it is once, few, many or a size class.

j_call | d_call | clone_size | v_call | cdr3_aa | cdr3_nt
TRBJ2-4 | TRBD1 | NA | TRBV18 | CASSPQGAGNIQYF | TGTGCCAGCTCACCTCAGGGGGCTGGAAACATTCAGTACTTC
TRBJ2-7 | TRBD2 | few | TRBV3-1/TRBV3-2 | CASRGGDSSYEQYF | TGTGCCAGCAGGGGGGGGGACTCAAGTTACGAGCAGTACTTC
TRBJ2-3 | TRBD1 | NA | TRBV4-2 | CASSTLTGENTQYF | TGTGCCAGCAGCACATTGACAGGGGAGAATACGCAGTATTTT
TRBJ2-3 | NA | NA | TRBV21-1 | CASSKASLAASTDTQYF | TGTGCCAGCAGCAAAGCGAGTCTAGCGGCTAGCACAGATACGCAGTATTTT
TRBJ2-1 | NA | once | TRBV14 | CASSQGSGRRHEQFF | TGTGCCAGCAGCCAGGGATCGGGAAGGAGGCATGAGCAGTTCTTC
TRBJ2-7 | TRBD1 | NA | TRBV6-5 | CASSTRQGTIHEQYF | TGTGCCAGCAGTACCCGACAGGGGACGATCCACGAGCAGTACTTC
TRBJ2-3 | TRBD2 | NA | TRBV25-1 | CASSELASGGDSTDTQYF | TGTGCCAGCAGTGAATTGGCTAGCGGGGGAGATAGCACAGATACGCAGTATTTT
TRBJ1-5 | TRBD1 | NA | TRBV6-5 | CASRSTGDRNQPQHF | TGTGCCAGCAGATCGACAGGGGATAGGAATCAGCCCCAGCATTTT
TRBJ1-4 | NA | NA | TRBV7-9 | CASGRANEKLFF | TGTGCCAGCGGGAGAGCTAATGAAAAACTGTTTTTT
TRBJ2-5 | NA | NA | TRBV7-6 | CASSSLLGGQQETQYF | TGTGCCAGCAGCTCCTTGTTGGGGGGACAGCAAGAGACCCAGTACTTC
TRBJ2-7 | NA | NA | TRBV13 | CASRAAGAHEQYF | TGTGCCAGCAGAGCCGCGGGGGCGCACGAGCAGTACTTC
TRBJ1-2 | NA | NA | TRBV7-9 | CASSFDTTNYGYTF | TGTGCCAGCAGCTTTGACACGACTAACTATGGCTACACCTTC
TRBJ1-5 | TRBD1 | NA | TRBV7-6 | CASSLWGDTGAGQPQHF | TGTGCCAGCAGCCTCTGGGGAGACACAGGGGCGGGTCAGCCCCAGCATTTT